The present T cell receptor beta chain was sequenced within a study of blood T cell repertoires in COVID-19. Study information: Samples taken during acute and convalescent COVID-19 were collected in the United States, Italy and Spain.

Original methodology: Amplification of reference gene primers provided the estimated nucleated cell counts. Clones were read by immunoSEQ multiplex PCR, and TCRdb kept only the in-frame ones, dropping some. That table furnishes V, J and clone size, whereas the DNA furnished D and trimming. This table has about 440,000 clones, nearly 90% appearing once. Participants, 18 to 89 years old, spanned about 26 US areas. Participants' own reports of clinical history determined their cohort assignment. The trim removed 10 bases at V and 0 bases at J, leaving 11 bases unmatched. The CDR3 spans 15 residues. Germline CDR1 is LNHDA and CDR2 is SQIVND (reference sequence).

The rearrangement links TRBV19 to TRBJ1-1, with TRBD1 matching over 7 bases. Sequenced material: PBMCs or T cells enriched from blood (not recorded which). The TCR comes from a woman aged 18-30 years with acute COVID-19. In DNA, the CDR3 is TGTGCCACCCGAGGACAGGATGCTTTGAACACTGAAGCTTTCTTT. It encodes CATRGQDALNTEAFF.